Listed below are T cell receptor beta chains from one sample, sequenced in a study of T cell responses to AZD1222 COVID-19 vaccine. Profiled with immunoSEQ multiplex PCR; TCRdb holds only in-frame clones, not every one. The sample includes fewer than 90,000 clones, approximately 91% of them seen just once. Sequenced material: peripheral blood, taken on day 0 of AZD1222 vaccination. The receptor set was obtained from an adult in good health. CDR3s include the opening cysteine and the closing phenylalanine or tryptophan. The order of the fields is V gene, D gene, clone size, J gene, CDR3 length, CDR3 protein, CDR3 DNA. A D gene is named only where the DNA matches it firmly. Clone size is given for some rows only: seen once, a few or many times, or a class if the clone is expanded.

TRBV6-4	-	-	TRBJ1-5	14	CASNPGTDYQPQHF	TGTGCCAGCAACCCGGGGACGGATTATCAGCCCCAGCATTTT
TRBV6-5	-	once	TRBJ1-5	14	CASRQDGRNQPQHF	TGTGCCAGCAGACAAGACGGACGCAATCAGCCCCAGCATTTT
TRBV27	-	-	TRBJ1-1	13	CASSLKETTEAFF	TGTGCCAGCAGTTTAAAAGAGACCACTGAAGCTTTCTTT
TRBV11-1	-	-	TRBJ2-2	13	CASSLAGSGELFF	TGTGCCAGCAGCTTAGCCGGAAGCGGGGAGCTGTTTTTT
TRBV7-2	TRBD2	-	TRBJ2-3	15	CASSQQTSYTDTQYF	TGTGCCAGCAGCCAACAGACTAGCTACACAGATACGCAGTATTTT
TRBV5-4	-	-	TRBJ1-4	15	CASSLDTTTNEKLFF	TGTGCCAGCAGCTTGGATACAACAACTAATGAAAAACTGTTTTTT
TRBV7-6	TRBD2	-	TRBJ2-3	15	CASSGTSGVPNTQYF	TGTGCCAGCAGCGGGACTAGCGGGGTCCCGAATACGCAGTATTTT
TRBV6-5	-	once	TRBJ1-1	12	CASSYGEGGAFF	TGTGCCAGCAGTTACGGCGAGGGGGGGGCTTTCTTT
TRBV5-1	TRBD1	-	TRBJ2-3	13	CASSEQGANTQYF	TGCGCCAGCAGTGAACAGGGGGCAAATACGCAGTATTTT
TRBV6-1	-	-	TRBJ1-1	14	CASSEARGSTEAFF	TGTGCCAGCAGTGAGGCCAGGGGATCCACTGAAGCTTTCTTT
TRBV24-1	-	few	TRBJ1-3	13	CATSEQGQNTIYF	TGTGCCACCAGTGAGCAGGGTCAAAACACCATATATTTT
TRBV5-4	TRBD1	-	TRBJ1-4	15	CASSPRQGQNEKLFF	TGTGCCAGCAGCCCCCGACAGGGGCAAAATGAAAAACTGTTTTTT
TRBV6-4	-	-	TRBJ2-2	13	CASSDTTTGELFF	TGTGCCAGCAGTGACACGACTACCGGGGAGCTGTTTTTT
TRBV27	TRBD2	-	TRBJ2-5	15	CASSSSGSWAETQYF	TGTGCCAGCAGCTCCAGCGGGAGCTGGGCAGAGACCCAGTACTTC
TRBV2	TRBD1	-	TRBJ2-2	16	CASTYRGHPNTGELFF	TGTGCCAGCACGTACAGGGGCCACCCGAACACCGGGGAGCTGTTTTTT
TRBV29-1	-	-	TRBJ2-7	13	CSVRVLAAYEQYF	TGCAGCGTTAGAGTTTTAGCGGCGTACGAGCAGTACTTC
TRBV6-1	-	-	TRBJ1-4	15	CASSEFAGENEKLFF	TGTGCCAGCAGTGAATTTGCAGGGGAAAATGAAAAACTGTTTTTT
TRBV19	-	-	TRBJ1-3	13	CASSTERGNTIYF	TGTGCCAGTAGTACAGAACGCGGTAACACCATATATTTT
TRBV14	-	-	TRBJ1-2	16	CASSQDKAGTNYGYTF	TGTGCCAGCAGCCAAGATAAGGCCGGAACTAACTATGGCTACACCTTC
TRBV5-1	-	-	TRBJ2-5	14	CASSPSAHQETQYF	TGCGCCAGCAGCCCCTCCGCTCACCAAGAGACCCAGTACTTC
TRBV15	-	once	TRBJ1-2	13	CATSVQSHYGYTF	TGTGCCACCAGCGTACAGAGTCACTATGGCTACACCTTC